This TCR beta chain was captured in a study of a mutant IDH1 vaccine in newly diagnosed glioma. Data came from immunoSEQ multiplex PCR; TCRdb stores just in-frame clones and leaves some out. The table lists roughly 70,000 clones, 80% to 90% of them singletons. Time point specified: baseline, week 1 (first vaccination visit). The treatment was: pre-vaccination baseline after standard-of-care therapy. V was pared by 5 bases and J by 3 bases, with 3 bases of the junction left unmatched. The CDR3 length is 13 residues. Germline-derived CDR1 and CDR2 are MNHEY and SMNVEV (reference sequence). The receptor was isolated from a man aged 30 to 39 with glioma. The rearrangement links TRBV27 to TRBJ1-1; 7 bases map to TRBD1. This specimen was PBMCs, taken from a glioma patient treated with radiotherapy, temozolomide or both. CDR3 sequence: CASSVQGYTEAFF. The CDR3 DNA reads as TGTGCCAGCAGTGTACAGGGGTACACTGAAGCTTTCTTT.